These 28 T cell receptor beta chains share one sample of origin, sequenced in a study of Ad26.COV2.S vaccination and SARS-CoV-2 variants. Documented treatment: 15 to 20 received Ad26.COV2.S at low or high dose, single or two shots; roughly 5 received placebo; per-sample allocation not given. Day 63 after the first vaccine or placebo injection was the time point for sampling. Produced via immunoSEQ multiplex PCR; TCRdb's table is partial and in-frame only. The sample has 350,000 to 550,000 clones, roughly 89% seen once. Sequenced here: peripheral blood, sampled in a trial of Ad26.COV2.S vaccine versus placebo. These receptors were collected from a person aged 18-60 years who received the Ad26.COV2.S COVID-19 vaccine or a placebo.

The rearrangement uses TRBV12-5 and TRBJ2-2; no firm D call. The CDR3 length is 15 residues. Looked up from germline, CDR1 is LGHNT and CDR2 is FRNRAP. V was clipped by 0 bases and J by 2 bases, with 7 bases between them. The CDR3 nucleotides read TGTGCTAGTGGTTTGGTAGTGGGCAACACCGGGGAGCTGTTTTTT. As protein: CASGLVVGNTGELFF.

This chain links TRBV6-5 with TRBJ2-1, with 7 bases matching TRBD2. V dropped 6 bases and J dropped 6; count of bases not matched to a gene: 11. This CDR3 comprises 15 residues. Germline V gives CDR1 MNHEY, CDR2 SVGAGI. The CDR3 protein is CASRLMGGSFNEQFF. The CDR3, as DNA: TGTGCCAGCAGACTCATGGGCGGGAGTTTCAATGAGCAGTTCTTC.

The chain is built from TRBV7-9 and TRBJ1-2; D might be TRBD1 (5 bases). The V end was cut by 5 bases, the J end by 1 base, with 11 bases between. The CDR3 extends over 14 amino acids. The germline V gene encodes CDR1 SEHNR and CDR2 FQNEAQ (reference sequence). The CDR3 DNA sequence: TGTGCCAGCAGCCTTGGGGCTAATAACTATGGCTACACCTTC. Amino acids: CASSLGANNYGYTF.

The gene calls are TRBV2 and TRBJ2-1; TRBD2 agrees at 7 bases. The germline V gene has CDR1 SNHLY and CDR2 FYNNEI. V shed 7 bases, J shed 1 base, and the junction held 1 base outside the gene matches. The CDR3 consists of 13 residues. The CDR3 region has the DNA TGTGCCAGCAAGGGACTATCCTACAATGAGCAGTTCTTC. Its protein product is CASKGLSYNEQFF.

This clone appeared once. One end of the junction does not line up with germline, which may come from a read error. Distinct nucleotide sequences in the sample also encode this CDR3. V and J are TRBV5-1 and TRBJ2-3; D remains unclear. The germline gives CDR1 SGHRS, CDR2 YFSETQ. The CDR3 is 11 amino acids. CDR3 nucleotide sequence: TGCGCCAGCAGTTTGGCGGATACGCAGTATTTT. It specifies CASSLADTQYF.

This clone occurred a few times. The same CDR3 arises from other DNA sequences in this sample as well. The chain carries TRBV27 and TRBJ1-5, with a weak D call TRBD1 (6 bases). Between the trimmed V and J ends, which lost 6 bases and 0 bases, there was a span of 12 bases. Germline CDR1 MNHEY, CDR2 SMNVEV (reference sequence). The CDR3 spans 15 residues. CDR3 sequence (DNA): TGTGCCAGCAGGCCGGGACAAATTAGCAATCAGCCCCAGCATTTT. Encoded protein: CASRPGQISNQPQHF.

V is TRBV2 and J is TRBJ2-7; D is perhaps TRBD2 (5 bases). This CDR3 region has 13 residues. Trimming removed 7 bases at V and 6 bases at J, with 16 bases between. CDR1 and CDR2 from the germline V gene are SNHLY and FYNNEI. The CDR3 nucleotides are TGTGCCAGCAAAGGAAACTCCGCGGGCGAGCAGTACGTC. This sequence encodes CASKGNSAGEQYV.

The chain couples TRBV7-6 to TRBJ1-1; TRBD1 matches 7 bases. Per the germline V gene, CDR1 is SGHVS and CDR2 is FNYEAQ. The V gene end was trimmed by 3 bases and the J gene end by 3 bases; junction bases not matched to a gene: 4. The CDR3 is made up of 14 amino acids. The CDR3 sequence is CASSFAGGDTEAFF. The CDR3 DNA follows: TGTGCCAGCAGCTTCGCAGGGGGTGACACTGAAGCTTTCTTT.

V usage is TRBV2 and J usage is TRBJ2-7; 8 bases map to TRBD1. CDR3 length: 15 amino acids. CDR1 and CDR2 from the germline V gene are SNHLY and FYNNEI. Trimming cost V 10 bases and J 4 bases; bases outside gene matches: 15. The CDR3 DNA sequence: TGTGCCATAGCAGATTCGGGGACAGGAGTGTACGAGCAGTACTTC. Translated: CAIADSGTGVYEQYF.

A few counts support this clone. The chain couples TRBV7-6 to TRBJ2-7; the match to TRBD1 covers 7 bases. Germline V gene sequence: CDR1 SGHVS, CDR2 FNYEAQ. The V gene end was trimmed by 1 base and the J gene end by 2 bases; junction bases not matched to a gene: 2. The CDR3 runs to 14 residues. CDR3 protein: CASSLDRGPYEQYF. The CDR3 bases are TGTGCCAGCAGCTTAGACAGGGGCCCCTACGAGCAGTACTTC.

J is TRBJ2-3 and V is TRBV13; the D is unclear. The CDR3 is made up of 12 amino acids. V lost 2 bases to trimming and J lost 7 bases, with 7 bases between them. Germline V gene sequence: CDR1 PRHDT, CDR2 FYEKMQ (reference sequence). The DNA for the CDR3 is TGTGCCAGCAGCTTATCAGCCAATACGCAGTATTTT. Protein sequence: CASSLSANTQYF.

The rearrangement uses TRBV7-3 and TRBJ2-2, with 7 bases that match TRBD1. This CDR3 is built from 14 residues. Germline lookup yields CDR1 SGHTA and CDR2 FQGTGA. V lost 4 bases to trimming and J lost 7 bases; unmatched junction nucleotides: 6. The CDR3 DNA reads as TGTGCCAGCAGCTCCTACAGGGGCAGCGGGGAGCTGTTTTTT. It yields the protein CASSSYRGSGELFF.

The CDR3 nucleotides are TGTGCCAGCAATCGGGACAGGGGGAGAACCGGGGAGCTGTTTTTT. It encodes CASNRDRGRTGELFF. The rearrangement joins TRBV6-5 to TRBJ2-2, with 11 bases matching TRBD1. V shed 7 bases, J shed 5 bases, and the junction held 6 bases outside the gene matches. CDR3 length: 15 residues. Germline CDR1 is MNHEY and CDR2 is SVGAGI.

On this clone: Other DNA variants within this sample encode the same CDR3. The genes are TRBV5-6 and TRBJ1-2; no definite D call. V dropped 4 bases and J dropped 8 bases, with 9 bases sitting between them. CDR3 length equals 11 residues. Germline CDR1 is SGHDT and CDR2 is YYEEEE. The CDR3 DNA is TGTGCCAGCAGCCGAGGATTGGGCTACACCTTC. Translation: CASSRGLGYTF.

The chain links TRBV5-1 to TRBJ2-7; perhaps D is TRBD1 or TRBD2 (7 bases each). This CDR3 has 16 amino acids. The germline CDR1 and CDR2 sequences are SGHRS and YFSETQ. Trimming took off 3 bases at V and 7 bases at J, with 23 bases between the two ends. The CDR3 sequence: CASSWTGIDRGGEQYF. For the CDR3, the DNA is TGCGCCAGCAGCTGGACAGGAATAGACCGGGGAGGGGAGCAGTACTTC.

The rearrangement joins TRBV11-3 to TRBJ2-1, with 7 bases identical to TRBD2. CDR3 length equals 17 residues. V lost 1 base, J lost 4 bases, and 10 bases stayed unmatched. Germline V gene data show CDR1 as SGHNT and CDR2 as YENEEA. In DNA, the CDR3 is TGTGCCAGCAGCTTAGTCCCGGTAGGGAGGGTTTACAATGAGCAGTTCTTC. Translation: CASSLVPVGRVYNEQFF.

The chain joins TRBV24-1 to TRBJ1-2, with D unresolved. Germline V gene data show CDR1 as KGHDR and CDR2 as SFDVKD. With 4 bases removed from V and 3 bases from J, the gap between germline ends came to 14 bases. The CDR3 extends over 15 amino acids. Here the CDR3 reads CATSDPGREDYGYTF. Written as DNA, the CDR3 is TGTGCCACCAGTGACCCGGGAAGGGAAGACTATGGCTACACCTTC.

V is TRBV6-4 and J is TRBJ1-2; TRBD1 matches 8 bases. Germline V gene data show CDR1 as MRHNA and CDR2 as SNTAGT. The CDR3 runs 13 residues. V was pared by 3 bases and J by 8 bases, with 5 bases of the junction left unmatched. DNA of the CDR3: TGTGCCAGCAGTGAAACCGGACAGGGCGGCTACACCTTC. The encoded protein is CASSETGQGGYTF.

The J gene is TRBJ1-2, the V gene TRBV7-7; the D gene is possibly TRBD1 (6 bases). V lost 6 bases, J lost 5 bases, and 25 bases lay in between. Germline CDR1 is SSHAT and CDR2 is FNYEAQ (reference sequence). The CDR3 totals 17 residues. CDR3 in amino acids: CASRYDGGLLIRYGYTF. CDR3 nucleotide sequence: TGTGCCAGCAGGTATGATGGGGGGCTCTTGATACGTTATGGCTACACCTTC.

The chain has TRBV6-5 and TRBJ1-6; 11 bases agree with TRBD1. The CDR3 length is 15 residues. Trimming cost V 2 bases and J 16 bases; bases outside gene matches: 10. Germline V gene data show CDR1 as MNHEY and CDR2 as SVGAGI. The CDR3 sequence: CASSYARTGGLSLHF. For the CDR3, the DNA is TGTGCCAGCAGTTACGCTAGGACAGGGGGCTTAAGTCTCCACTTT.

This chain connects TRBV30 to TRBJ1-1, with D hard to call. Trimming removed 1 base at V and 5 bases at J, with 14 bases between. The CDR3 has 14 amino acids. Germline values: CDR1 GTSNPN, CDR2 SVGIG (reference sequence). CDR3 sequence (DNA): TGTGCCTGGAGTGCCGCCGGGGTAAGGACTGAAGCTTTCTTT. This gives the protein CAWSAAGVRTEAFF.

This clone was counted a few times. The V and J genes are TRBV3-1 (or the pseudogene TRBV3-2) and TRBJ1-4; D remains ambiguous. The CDR3 totals 15 residues. Per the germline V gene, CDR1 is LGHDT and CDR2 is YNNKEL (reference sequence). V was trimmed by 1 base and J by 6 bases, leaving 12 bases between them. Written as DNA, the CDR3 is TGTGCCAGCAGCCAAGGAGTAGGGAATTATGAAAAACTGTTTTTT. Protein sequence: CASSQGVGNYEKLFF.

V is TRBV11-3 and J is TRBJ1-2; 7 bases line up with TRBD1. With V trimmed by 8 bases and J by 4 bases, 4 bases remained unmatched. This CDR3 spans 12 amino acids. CDR1 is SGHNT, CDR2 YENEEA, per germline. The CDR3: CASFGTAYGYTF. The DNA for the CDR3 is TGTGCCAGCTTTGGGACAGCCTATGGCTACACCTTC.

The chain has TRBV6-2 or TRBV6-3 and TRBJ2-7; 7 nucleotides align to TRBD1. V gave up 5 bases and J gave up 2 bases; unmatched junction bases: 9. The CDR3 is 15 amino acids. Germline CDR1 reads MNHEY; CDR2 reads SVGEGT. The CDR3 spells CASSTVTGPAYEQYF. CDR3 in DNA: TGTGCCAGCAGTACTGTGACAGGGCCGGCCTACGAGCAGTACTTC.

The J gene is TRBJ1-4, the V gene TRBV28; the match to TRBD1 covers 7 bases. The CDR3 has 15 amino acids. Per the germline V gene, CDR1 is MDHEN and CDR2 is SYDVKM. After removal of 4 bases from V and 7 bases from J, the junction contained 9 bases not matched to a gene. The CDR3 loop is CASSSPRGTGEKLFF. The DNA for the CDR3 is TGTGCCAGCAGTTCCCCCAGGGGGACGGGTGAAAAACTGTTTTTT.

The chain has TRBV7-9 and TRBJ1-3, with TRBD1 matching 9 bases. The CDR3 consists of 14 residues. V was clipped by 5 bases and J by 6 bases; unmatched bases: 5. Germline V lookup: CDR1 SEHNR, CDR2 FQNEAQ (reference sequence). CDR3 protein: CASSAWDRENTIYF. The CDR3 DNA reads as TGTGCCAGCAGCGCCTGGGACAGGGAAAACACCATATATTTT.

The chain combines TRBV6-2 or TRBV6-3 with TRBJ2-1, with 7 nucleotides matching TRBD1. Germline V gives CDR1 MNHEY, CDR2 SVGEGT. V was pared by 4 bases and J by 15 bases, with 15 bases of the junction left unmatched. The CDR3 sequence is 14 residues long. CDR3 amino acids: CASSSTQGGGKAFF. The CDR3 DNA follows: TGTGCCAGCAGTTCCACCCAAGGGGGCGGCAAGGCGTTCTTC.

V is TRBV11-2 and J is TRBJ1-1, with no clear D. V lost 4 bases and J lost 1, with 16 bases in between. The CDR3 loop spans 16 amino acids. Germline CDR1 is SGHAT and CDR2 is FQNNGV. The CDR3 here is CASSSLTRAWNTEAFF. CDR3 DNA: TGTGCCAGCAGCTCGCTAACGCGTGCATGGAACACTGAAGCTTTCTTT.